This T cell receptor beta chain comes out of a study of cytomegalovirus exposure and HLA in healthy donors. Study observations and caveats: Altogether, 170 or so TCR beta chains were recorded as cytomegalovirus-associated. Presence/absence analyses assumed roughly uniform sequencing depth across donors.

The study ran its PCR with 60 Vbeta and 13 Jbeta primers. Data came from immunoSEQ multiplex PCR; TCRdb stores just in-frame clones and leaves some out. The table records roughly 160,000 clones, about 80% of them present only once. Germline loops: CDR1 SGHRS, CDR2 YFSETQ. This CDR3 spans 14 amino acids. Unmatched junction bases numbered 1, after V lost 0 bases and J lost 7 bases. Comments on this clone: The target antigen is unknown.

The rearrangement joins TRBV5-1 to TRBJ1-6, with 7 bases that match TRBD1. The specimen sequenced was PBMCs. The sequence was collected from a woman in her forties or fifties in good health and CMV-seronegative. The CDR3 protein is CASSLGQGNSPLHF. CDR3 nucleotide sequence: TGCGCCAGCAGCTTGGGACAGGGAAATTCACCCCTCCACTTT. Based on the CDR3 plus reference TRBV5-1 and TRBJ1-6, the full variable domain is KAGVTQTPRYLIKTRGQQVTLSCSPISGHRSVSWYQQTPGQGLQFLFEYFSETQRNKGNFPGRFSGRQFSNSRSEMNVSTLELGDSALYLCASSLGQGNSPLHFGNGTRLTVT.